The rows below give T cell receptor beta chains drawn from one sample of a study of technical replicates of blood from a handful of donors. Some clones are missing from TCRdb's copy, which holds only in-frame ones; the method was immunoSEQ multiplex PCR. Of 99,000 or so clones in the sample, about 96% were seen once. Sequencing was performed on T cells isolated from PBMCs. The receptor set was obtained from a human donor in good health. Each CDR3 is given with its conserved first and last residue. The D gene is left open where the match is weak.

d_call v_call cdr3_aa
- TRBV6-5 CASSYKGYSNQPQHF
TRBD2 TRBV6-4 CASSDSSGPYEQYF
TRBD1 TRBV9 CASSAWTGLDEQFF
- TRBV6-5 CASSYLYGYTF
TRBD2 TRBV6-5 CASSPRGGYHEQYF
TRBD2 TRBV5-4 CASSPGPSGRTPYEQYF
- TRBV5-3 CARSWPGRGLGYQPQHF
TRBD1 TRBV11-2 CASSSAWTGSYEQYF
- TRBV5-1 CASSLAFVGGAGTDTQYF
TRBD1 TRBV29-1 CSVIPGQPQETQYF
- TRBV15 CATSRDPLDTQYF
- TRBV10-2 CASSRVTQETQYF
TRBD1 TRBV7-6 CASSLTGGTYEQYF
- TRBV19 CASSSLVNEQFF
- TRBV7-9 CASSRSAGLNEQFF
- TRBV9 CASSPPGGAAGELFF
TRBD2 TRBV13 CASSLWASGRVYEQFF
- TRBV7-6 CASSRRQTEEAFF
- TRBV5-4 CASSESSSYNEQFF
- TRBV18 CASSPKFRTASSYEQYF
- TRBV27 CASSLGQWTEAFF
- TRBV6-1 CASSRGMPTYNEQFF
- TRBV29-1 CSAIPPTDYNEQFF
- TRBV7-2 CASSLVSRVGNEKLFF
- TRBV14 CASSRENSYNEQFF
TRBD1 TRBV2 CASSARTGAETQYF
- TRBV10-2 CASSNRTDYQPQHF
- TRBV2 CASSESNVGLQYF
- TRBV4-1 CASSQATIWRRSTDTQYF
TRBD2 TRBV5-1 CASSAGTTQETQYF
TRBD1 TRBV5-1 CASSETGANQPQHF
TRBD1 TRBV5-4 CASSLGMSDRALDTQYF
- TRBV4-1 CASSQEAAMNTEAFF
TRBD1 TRBV27 CASSQDRASNQPQHF
TRBD1 TRBV9 CASSQDGTGNQPQHF
TRBD2 TRBV9 CASSVRASGGAGNEQFF
- TRBV6-1 CASSEDNFEGETQYF
TRBD1 TRBV27 CASSSLATGRGGELFF
- TRBV7-9 CASSLGPAETYEQYF
TRBD2 TRBV12-5 CASGLGLAGDDEQFF
- TRBV6-6 CASSSDLNTEAFF
- TRBV29-1 CSVEDLSGGYNEQFF
- TRBV2 CASLPRTISSYEQYF
TRBD1 TRBV7-9 CASSSSGQGNNTGELFF
- TRBV7-9 CADAGGPGGGYYNEQFF
TRBD1 TRBV6-5 CASSLRGYSNQPQHF
- TRBV6-5 CASKSQGRGNTEAFF
TRBD2 TRBV5-4 CASSLPGLADNEQFF
- TRBV7-6 CASSLSEGDYEQYF
TRBD2 TRBV7-2 CASGGTSSEQFF
- TRBV5-1 CASSHGHDTEAFF
- TRBV2 CASSVERSSYNEQFF